This T cell receptor beta chain was recorded in a study of cytomegalovirus exposure and HLA in healthy donors. Study in general: 81% of several hundred genotyped donors fell in the Caucasian-associated ancestry cluster.

This PCR relied on a set of 60 Vbeta primers and 13 Jbeta primers. The data were produced by immunoSEQ multiplex PCR, yet TCRdb's version contains in-frame clones alone and is incomplete. The table shows about 130,000 clones, with around 75% occurring only once. Details on this clone: The antigen is undetermined.

Germline lookup yields CDR1 SQVTM and CDR2 ANQGSEA. V was clipped by 3 bases and J by 8 bases, with 14 bases between them. The CDR3 totals 13 residues. Study conclusions and caveats: Presence/absence analyses treated sequencing depth as roughly uniform across donors. A previous analysis found most TCR beta V segments productive roughly 87% or roughly 30% of the time.

This TCR was recovered from a man aged 30-40 years in good health and CMV-seronegative. The sequenced sample was PBMCs. The V call is TRBV29-1, the J call TRBJ2-1; TRBD1 might be the D (6 bases). The CDR3 is CSVDRGVGDEQFF. The CDR3 DNA follows: TGCAGCGTTGACAGGGGTGTAGGCGATGAGCAGTTCTTC.